These T cell receptor beta chains were read from a single sample in a study of blood T cell repertoires in COVID-19. Clones were read by immunoSEQ multiplex PCR, and TCRdb kept only the in-frame ones, dropping some. The table records about 220,000 clones, about 80% of them present only once. Sequencing was done on a sample of peripheral blood. The source is a woman aged 55-69 years with acute or convalescent COVID-19. CDR3s include the opening cysteine and the closing phenylalanine or tryptophan. The order of the fields is D gene, CDR3 length, J gene, V gene, clone size, CDR3 protein, CDR3 DNA. D genes are given only for firm matches. Clone size appears in some rows only: once, few, many, or a class for an expanded clone.

>.|14|TRBJ2-2|TRBV30|.
CAWSGDIGAGELFF
TGTGCCTGGAGTGGGGACATCGGGGCCGGGGAGCTGTTTTTT
>TRBD1|16|TRBJ1-2|TRBV10-2|.
CASSPLGQPVTYGYTF
TGCGCCAGCAGCCCCCTGGGACAGCCGGTAACATATGGCTACACCTTC
>.|13|TRBJ1-2|TRBV12-3/TRBV12-4|.
CASTLGPGHGYTF
TGTGCCAGCACCCTAGGGCCAGGGCATGGCTACACCTTC
>TRBD1|18|TRBJ1-2|TRBV20-1|.
CSASFVSDRGHVDYGYTF
TGCAGTGCTAGTTTCGTGTCGGACAGGGGGCACGTGGACTATGGCTACACCTTC
>.|14|TRBJ2-3|TRBV19|once
CASSLREFTDTQYF
TGTGCCAGTAGTCTCCGGGAGTTCACAGATACGCAGTATTTT
>.|13|TRBJ1-2|TRBV7-2|.
CASSLAGSWGYTF
TGTGCCAGCAGCTTAGCAGGGAGTTGGGGCTACACCTTC
>TRBD1|14|TRBJ1-6|TRBV27|.
CASSSGTGNSPLHF
TGTGCCAGCAGCTCTGGGACAGGGAATTCACCCCTCCACTTT
>TRBD1|15|TRBJ1-2|TRBV3-1/TRBV3-2|.
CASSKPGQGNGGYTF
TGTGCCAGCAGCAAACCGGGACAGGGTAATGGTGGCTACACCTTC
>TRBD2|15|TRBJ2-1|TRBV6-5|.
CASSTSGGDYNEQFF
TGTGCCAGCAGTACTAGCGGGGGAGATTACAATGAGCAGTTCTTC
>.|14|TRBJ1-3|TRBV9|.
CASSAREPGNTIYF
TGTGCCAGCAGCGCCAGGGAACCTGGAAACACCATATATTTT